What follows is one T cell receptor beta chain and its context. What it recognizes is unknown. Broader study findings: Tumor Tregs overlapped most with tumor, then blood, naive CD4+ cells.

TCRdb re-called the 5' RACE reads through MiXCR, storing one row per CDR3 protein. The repertoire has about 6,000 distinct CDR3 sequences, less than 60% of them found once; the top ten carry 12%. Germline values: CDR1 DFQATT, CDR2 SNEGSKA (reference sequence). The CDR3 spans 14 residues. Sequenced: naive CD4+ T cells sorted from blood. Noted subset: naive CD4+ T cells, CD4+CD45RA+CD25-. The TCR was taken from a female donor with breast cancer. The rearrangement uses TRBV20-1 and TRBJ1-6; D possibly corresponds to TRBD1 (6 bases). The CDR3 is CGGGGPMKGSPLHF. CDR3 DNA sequence: TGCGGGGGCGGTGGGCCTATGAAGGGGTCACCCCTCCACTTT.